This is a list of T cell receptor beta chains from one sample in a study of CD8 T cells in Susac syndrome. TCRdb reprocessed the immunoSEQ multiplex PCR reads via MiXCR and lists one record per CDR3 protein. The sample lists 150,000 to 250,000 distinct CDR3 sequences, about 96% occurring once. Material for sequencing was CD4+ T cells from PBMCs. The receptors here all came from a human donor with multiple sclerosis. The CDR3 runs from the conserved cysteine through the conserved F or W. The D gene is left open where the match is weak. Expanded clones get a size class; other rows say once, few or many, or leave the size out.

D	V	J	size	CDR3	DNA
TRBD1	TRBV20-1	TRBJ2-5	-	CSASRGPGVGTQYF	TGCAGTGCTAGTAGGGGGCCTGGGGTGGGGACCCAGTACTTC
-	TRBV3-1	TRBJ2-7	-	CASSSRGLGLFF	TGTGCCAGCAGCTCTAGAGGACTGGGGCTATTCTTC
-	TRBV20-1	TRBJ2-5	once	CSAREWRGQETQYF	TGCAGTGCCCGGGAATGGCGGGGCCAAGAGACCCAGTACTTC
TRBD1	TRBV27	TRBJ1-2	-	CASSERTGRQGYTF	TGTGCCAGCAGTGAACGGACAGGGCGACAGGGCTACACCTTC
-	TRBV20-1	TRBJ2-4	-	CSARGPKGGGNIQYF	TGCAGTGCTAGAGGCCCGAAGGGAGGGGGAAACATTCAGTACTTC
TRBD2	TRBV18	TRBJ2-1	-	CASSLSSGSYNEQFF	TGTGCCAGCTCACTCTCTAGCGGCTCCTACAATGAGCAGTTCTTC
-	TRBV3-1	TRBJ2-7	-	CASSQEYRAFYEQYF	TGTGCCAGCAGCCAAGAGTACAGGGCTTTCTACGAGCAGTACTTC
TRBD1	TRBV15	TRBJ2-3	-	CATSRAPQGASTDTQYF	TGTGCCACCAGCAGAGCTCCTCAGGGGGCTAGCACAGATACGCAGTATTTT
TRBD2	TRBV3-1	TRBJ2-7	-	CASSQDVSGRDEQYF	TGTGCCAGCAGCCAAGATGTCTCCGGGAGGGACGAGCAGTACTTC
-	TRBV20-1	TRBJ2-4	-	CSARLQGERYIQYF	TGCAGTGCTAGGTTGCAGGGTGAGAGGTACATTCAGTACTTC
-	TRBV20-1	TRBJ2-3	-	CSASPAVASTDTQYF	TGCAGTGCTTCCCCTGCGGTTGCGAGCACAGATACGCAGTATTTT
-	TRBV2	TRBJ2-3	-	CASRETASRTDTQYF	TGTGCCAGCAGAGAGACAGCCAGCCGCACAGATACGCAGTATTTT
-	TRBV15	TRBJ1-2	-	CATSRDLQGAQF	TGTGCCACCAGCAGAGACCTTCAAGGGGCTCAATTC
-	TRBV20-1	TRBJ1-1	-	CSASDQGAFF	TGCAGTGCTAGCGATCAGGGAGCTTTCTTT
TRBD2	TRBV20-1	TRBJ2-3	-	CSAVGAREKLDTQYF	TGCAGTGCTGTCGGGGCGCGGGAGAAGTTAGATACGCAGTATTTT
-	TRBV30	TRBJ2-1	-	CAWGENNEQFF	TGTGCCTGGGGCGAGAACAATGAGCAGTTCTTC
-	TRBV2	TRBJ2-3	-	CASSVSGTDTQYF	TGTGCCAGCAGTGTGAGCGGCACAGATACGCAGTATTTT
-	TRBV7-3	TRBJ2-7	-	CASSLLRDGEQYF	TGTGCCAGCAGCTTATTAAGGGACGGCGAGCAGTACTTC
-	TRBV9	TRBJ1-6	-	CASSYSEGPAPLHF	TGTGCCAGCAGCTACTCAGAGGGGCCGGCACCCCTCCACTTT
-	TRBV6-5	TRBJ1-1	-	CASRRAENTEAFF	TGTGCCAGCCGACGGGCTGAGAACACTGAAGCTTTCTTT
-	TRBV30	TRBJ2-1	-	CAWSGGEDRRQFF	TGTGCCTGGAGTGGGGGGGAGGATCGTAGGCAGTTCTTC
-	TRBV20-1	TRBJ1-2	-	CSASAGYTF	TGCAGTGCTAGCGCTGGCTACACCTTC
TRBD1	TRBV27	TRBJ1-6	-	CASSLPSRGNSPLHF	TGTGCCAGCAGTTTACCCTCCAGGGGGAATTCACCCCTCCACTTT
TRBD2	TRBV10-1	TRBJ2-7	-	CASGPGGAREEQYF	TGCGCCAGCGGCCCGGGGGGGGCACGGGAAGAGCAGTACTTC
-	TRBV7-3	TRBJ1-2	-	CASSLSAGDSGYTF	TGTGCCAGCAGCTTATCGGCCGGAGATAGTGGCTACACCTTC
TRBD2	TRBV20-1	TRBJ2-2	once	CSASGGTPGELFF	TGCAGTGCTAGCGGGGGGACTCCCGGGGAGCTGTTTTTT
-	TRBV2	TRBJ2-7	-	CASRATASPGEQYF	TGTGCCAGCAGGGCCACAGCCTCCCCTGGCGAGCAGTACTTC
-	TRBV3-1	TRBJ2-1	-	CASSPFGVNYYNEQFF	TGTGCCAGCAGCCCCTTCGGTGTCAACTATTACAATGAGCAGTTCTTC
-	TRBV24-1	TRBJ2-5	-	CATSDRRSGETQYF	TGTGCCACCAGTGATCGTCGGTCGGGGGAGACCCAGTACTTC
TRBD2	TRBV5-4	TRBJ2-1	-	CASSWTGGEQFF	TGTGCCAGCAGCTGGACGGGGGGTGAGCAGTTCTTC
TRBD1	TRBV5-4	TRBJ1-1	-	CASSFPPGQTEAFF	TGTGCCAGCAGCTTCCCTCCGGGACAGACTGAAGCTTTCTTT
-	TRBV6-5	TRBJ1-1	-	CAVTHGEAFF	TGTGCCGTCACCCACGGCGAAGCTTTCTTT
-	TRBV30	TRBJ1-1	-	CAWSTTGTEAFF	TGTGCCTGGAGTACCACAGGGACTGAAGCTTTCTTT
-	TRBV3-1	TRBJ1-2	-	CASSQGPGRGGYTF	TGTGCCAGCAGCCAAGGTCCGGGAAGAGGGGGCTACACCTTC
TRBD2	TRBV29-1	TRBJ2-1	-	CSVGTITSNNEQFF	TGCAGCGTGGGGACTATCACATCCAACAATGAGCAGTTCTTC
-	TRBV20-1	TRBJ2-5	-	CSASGLEGQETQYF	TGCAGTGCTAGTGGACTGGAGGGCCAAGAGACCCAGTACTTC
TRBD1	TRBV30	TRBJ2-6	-	CALGQGGAGANVLTF	TGTGCCCTGGGACAGGGGGGAGCTGGGGCCAACGTCCTGACTTTC